Shown below are 9 T cell receptor beta chains from a single sample sequenced in a study of cytomegalovirus exposure and HLA in healthy donors. The PCR ran on 60 Vbeta and 13 Jbeta primers. Assay used: immunoSEQ multiplex PCR; TCRdb lists only in-frame clones, some missing. The data show roughly 110,000 clones, about 71% seen once. Sample: PBMCs. The source of these receptors is a boy younger than 18 in good health and CMV-seronegative.

The genes are TRBV9 and TRBJ1-3, with no clear D. V was pared by 5 bases and J by 0 bases, with 15 bases between. The CDR3 covers 16 residues. Germline V CDR1 and CDR2: SGDLS, YYNGEE. In DNA form, the CDR3 reads TGTGCCAGCAGTCGGGGAACGGGTTACTCTGGAAACACCATATATTTT. Protein sequence: CASSRGTGYSGNTIYF.

The chain is built from TRBV6-5 and TRBJ1-3; no clear D. The CDR3 length is 14 residues. V lost 8 bases and J lost 1, with 12 bases in between. Per germline, CDR1 MNHEY and CDR2 SVGAGI. The CDR3 DNA is TGTGCCAGCGGACTCCGGGATTCTGGAAACACCATATATTTT. As protein: CASGLRDSGNTIYF.

This clone was seen more than once but under ten times. This sequence joins TRBV7-2 and TRBJ1-1; D is uncertain. This CDR3 has 14 residues. V lost 1 base, J lost 1 base, and 7 bases lay in between. CDR1 SGHTA and CDR2 FQGNSA come from the germline V gene. The CDR3 nucleotides are TGTGCCAGCAGCTTAGTGGCAGGGAACACTGAAGCTTTCTTT. It yields the protein CASSLVAGNTEAFF.

The chain links TRBV29-1 to TRBJ2-3, with a tentative D call TRBD1 (6 bases). This CDR3 region has 12 residues. Germline V CDR1 and CDR2: SQVTM, ANQGSEA. V lost 5 bases and J lost 1, with 7 bases in between. The CDR3 bases are TGCAGCGTTTGGACAGGCACAGATACGCAGTATTTT. Its translation: CSVWTGTDTQYF.

The chain carries TRBV2 and TRBJ1-2; 9 bases match TRBD1. V gave up 6 bases and J gave up 8 bases; unmatched junction bases: 16. CDR3 size: 16 residues. CDR1 and CDR2 (germline): SNHLY, FYNNEI. The chain's CDR3 is CASSPRSRDRVGGYTF. In DNA, the CDR3 is TGTGCCAGCAGCCCCAGATCCCGGGACAGGGTAGGCGGCTACACCTTC.

CDR3 sequence: CASSRGPSGDLASTDTQYF. The CDR3 bases are TGCGCCAGCAGCCGAGGACCTAGCGGGGACCTCGCGAGCACAGATACGCAGTATTTT. The chain combines TRBV4-1 with TRBJ2-3; 9 bases match TRBD2. Germline loops: CDR1 MGHRA, CDR2 YSYEKL. The CDR3 is 19 residues long. Trimming at V came to 4 bases and at J to 0 bases, leaving 14 bases not matched to a gene.

V and J are TRBV5-8 and TRBJ2-7; the match to TRBD1 covers 7 bases. CDR3 size: 16 residues. Looked up from germline, CDR1 is SGHTS and CDR2 is YDEGEE. V lost 0 bases to trimming and J lost 2 bases; unmatched junction nucleotides: 8. CDR3 loop: CASSLGPYRGTYEQYF. The CDR3 DNA is TGTGCCAGCAGCTTGGGCCCCTACAGGGGCACCTACGAGCAGTACTTC.

The V gene is TRBV27, the J gene TRBJ2-7, with 13 bases that match TRBD2. CDR1 is MNHEY, CDR2 SMNVEV, per germline (reference sequence). Trimming took 11 bases from V and 6 from J; bases not matched to a gene: 10. The CDR3 is made up of 14 amino acids. CDR3 bases: TGTGCCTCCGGACTAGCGGGAGTCTGGACCGAGCAGTACTTC. Its protein product is CASGLAGVWTEQYF.

The V gene is TRBV2, the J gene TRBJ1-1, with a tentative D call TRBD1 (6 bases). Germline CDR1 and CDR2: SNHLY and FYNNEI. The CDR3 covers 16 residues. The V gene lost 6 bases and the J gene lost 1 base, with 18 bases spanning the gap. The CDR3 nucleotides are TGTGCCAGCAGCGATCAGCCGGGACACAAGAACACTGAAGCTTTCTTT. It encodes CASSDQPGHKNTEAFF.